This T cell receptor beta chain came from a study of OX40 agonist ivuxolimab in advanced cancers. This CDR3 region has 16 residues. Trimming took 4 bases from V and 1 from J; bases not matched to a gene: 4. CDR1 is SEHNR, CDR2 FQNEAQ, per germline (reference sequence). This clone was counted once. Profiling relied on immunoSEQ multiplex PCR, and the TCRdb table lists in-frame clones only, not all of them. The top ten hold 2.8% of the sample, which has tens of thousands of clones, 92% seen once. This chain joins TRBV7-9 and TRBJ2-2; TRBD2 matches 9 bases. The TCR comes from an adult with an advanced solid tumor such as melanoma, head and neck, liver or kidney cancer. Sample: CD4+ or CD8+ T cells sorted from blood, taken in a trial of the OX40 agonist ivuxolimab. DNA for the CDR3: TGTGCCAGCAGCTCCTCACTAGCGGGGAACACCGGGGAGCTGTTTTTT. Its protein product is CASSSSLAGNTGELFF.